The rows below give T cell receptor beta chains drawn from one sample of a study of T-cell memory formation after mild COVID-19. From the 5' RACE reads, TCRdb called clonotypes with MiXCR, one entry per CDR3 protein. The table has fewer than 700,000 distinct CDR3 sequences, roughly 18% seen once. What was sequenced was PBMCs or a T cell subset sorted from them (not recorded which). The source is an adult woman who had mild COVID-19 (a few samples of this study predate the infection). Cell type and time point are not known. Each CDR3 is given without its conserved first and last residue. Fields, in order: V gene, J gene, CDR3 protein.

V gene: TRBV6-5; J gene: TRBJ1-4; CDR3 protein: ASSYAPSGGKLF
V gene: TRBV12-3/TRBV12-4; J gene: TRBJ2-3; CDR3 protein: ASSLAWSRTDTQY
V gene: TRBV12-3/TRBV12-4; J gene: TRBJ2-7; CDR3 protein: ASSFGGVAQY
V gene: TRBV27; J gene: TRBJ2-3; CDR3 protein: ASSPAGGDTQY
V gene: TRBV19; J gene: TRBJ1-1; CDR3 protein: ASRQGLSRGNTEAF
V gene: TRBV4-1; J gene: TRBJ2-5; CDR3 protein: ASSQGSQGGETQY
V gene: TRBV5-1; J gene: TRBJ1-5; CDR3 protein: ASSLGGIHNQPQH
V gene: TRBV5-4; J gene: TRBJ2-2; CDR3 protein: ASCWTPGLAGGNTGELF
V gene: TRBV6-2/TRBV6-3; J gene: TRBJ1-2; CDR3 protein: ASSYRGFLDGYT
V gene: TRBV19; J gene: TRBJ1-5; CDR3 protein: AIGNGKPNQPQH
V gene: TRBV4-1; J gene: TRBJ1-5; CDR3 protein: ASSQVGGSGQPQH
V gene: TRBV20-1; J gene: TRBJ2-5; CDR3 protein: SARSFLRTSRQETQY
V gene: TRBV9; J gene: TRBJ1-4; CDR3 protein: ASSVGSGESDPNEKLF
V gene: TRBV7-8; J gene: TRBJ2-5; CDR3 protein: ASSSNSGRQETQY
V gene: TRBV5-1; J gene: TRBJ2-1; CDR3 protein: ASSLELAVNEQF
V gene: TRBV9; J gene: TRBJ2-2; CDR3 protein: ASSVETGWAGELF
V gene: TRBV24-1; J gene: TRBJ1-2; CDR3 protein: ATSDLVGYT
V gene: TRBV20-1; J gene: TRBJ2-7; CDR3 protein: SASGQGFPYEQY
V gene: TRBV12-3/TRBV12-4; J gene: TRBJ2-1; CDR3 protein: ASGYNEQF
V gene: TRBV5-1; J gene: TRBJ2-7; CDR3 protein: ASSPNQGPYEQY
V gene: TRBV30; J gene: TRBJ2-7; CDR3 protein: AWGPPNIEYSYEQY
V gene: TRBV14; J gene: TRBJ1-1; CDR3 protein: ASSRRPRGGNTEAF
V gene: TRBV13; J gene: TRBJ2-7; CDR3 protein: ASSLHGGEQY
V gene: TRBV11-3; J gene: TRBJ2-3; CDR3 protein: ASSARDGFTDTQY
V gene: TRBV6-2/TRBV6-3; J gene: TRBJ1-1; CDR3 protein: ASSYPWTGFMGPSNTEAF
V gene: TRBV9; J gene: TRBJ2-7; CDR3 protein: ASSPQFSSYEQY
V gene: TRBV20-1; J gene: TRBJ2-7; CDR3 protein: SAMGLAGGQAEQY
V gene: TRBV9; J gene: TRBJ2-5; CDR3 protein: ASSPDLREETQY
V gene: TRBV20-1; J gene: TRBJ2-3; CDR3 protein: SARVSAGASTDTQY
V gene: TRBV6-2/TRBV6-3; J gene: TRBJ1-1; CDR3 protein: ASSAYRSGNTEAF
V gene: TRBV5-6; J gene: TRBJ2-1; CDR3 protein: ASSYPGQGGYEQF
V gene: TRBV5-1; J gene: TRBJ1-2; CDR3 protein: ASSSGQGDGYT
V gene: TRBV29-1; J gene: TRBJ2-5; CDR3 protein: SVELGQGRETQY
V gene: TRBV12-3/TRBV12-4; J gene: TRBJ2-1; CDR3 protein: DSQPGLANEQF
V gene: TRBV7-6; J gene: TRBJ2-3; CDR3 protein: ASSSRTGKGTDTQY
V gene: TRBV7-3; J gene: TRBJ2-7; CDR3 protein: ASSYRDRGEGSYEQY
V gene: TRBV7-2; J gene: TRBJ2-7; CDR3 protein: ASSLDRGGLYEQY